Listed below are T cell receptor beta chains from one sample, sequenced in a study of T cell responses to AZD1222 COVID-19 vaccine. Profiled with immunoSEQ multiplex PCR; TCRdb holds only in-frame clones, not every one. The repertoire has some 100,000 clones, about 87% of them found once; the top ten carry about 16%. The starting material was peripheral blood, obtained on day 0 of AZD1222 vaccination. The receptors shown here come from an adult in good health. Both conserved end residues are part of each CDR3. The D gene is left open where the match is weak. Clone size is not always given. Where it is, it says once, few, many or a class for expanded clones.

DNA,CDR3,J,length,D,size,V
TGTGCCAGTACCCAACCGGGACAGGGGGTCGACAATGAGCAGTTCTTC,CASTQPGQGVDNEQFF,TRBJ2-1,16,TRBD1,-,TRBV19
TGTGCCAGCAGCAAAGTCCCCAGGCACGACAGGGCGAGCTCCTATAATTCACCCCTCCACTTT,CASSKVPRHDRASSYNSPLHF,TRBJ1-6,21,-,once,TRBV21-1
TGTGCCAGCAGAGGACAGGGCAACACCGGGGAGCTGTTTTTT,CASRGQGNTGELFF,TRBJ2-2,14,TRBD1,-,TRBV7-9
TGCGCCAGCAGCCGTATCGCGGGGGGTTTGAACACTGAAGCTTTCTTT,CASSRIAGGLNTEAFF,TRBJ1-1,16,-,-,TRBV10-1
TGTGCCAGCAGTACCGGGACCTTAGGAGGCTACACCTTC,CASSTGTLGGYTF,TRBJ1-2,13,-,-,TRBV27
TGTGCCAGCAGCCGTTGGACCTACAGGGAATCTAACGAGCAGTACTTC,CASSRWTYRESNEQYF,TRBJ2-7,16,-,-,TRBV7-3
TGTGCCAGCAGCTTAGCGACTGGCCAAATCGAAGAGACCCAGTACTTC,CASSLATGQIEETQYF,TRBJ2-5,16,-,-,TRBV7-9
TGTGCCAGCAAGGGGCACCAGGCGGCCTTCTACGAGCAGTACTTC,CASKGHQAAFYEQYF,TRBJ2-7,15,-,-,TRBV6-5
TGTGCCAGCCAATCAGGGGGGGACACTGAAGCTTTCTTT,CASQSGGDTEAFF,TRBJ1-1,13,TRBD1,-,TRBV18
TGTGCCAGCAGCTCCCAGGGGTTGGGAGAGACCCAGTACTTC,CASSSQGLGETQYF,TRBJ2-5,14,-,-,TRBV7-2
TGTGCCAGCAGCTTGACGGCAGGGGGACGGGGACCCCTCCACTTT,CASSLTAGGRGPLHF,TRBJ1-6,15,TRBD1,-,TRBV7-9
TGTGCCAGCTCCCAATCCGGGAGGGAAAAACTGTTTTTT,CASSQSGREKLFF,TRBJ1-4,13,-,-,TRBV18
TGCGCCAGCAGTGAGGAGGGGGGCCCAGGGGAAGACACTGAAGCTTTCTTT,CASSEEGGPGEDTEAFF,TRBJ1-1,17,-,-,TRBV10-1
TGCGCCAGCAGCTTGGCAGGCGGGGCGAACACCGGGGAGCTGTTTTTT,CASSLAGGANTGELFF,TRBJ2-2,16,-,-,TRBV5-1
TGTGCCAGCAGCTTGGGGGCGGACACCATATATTTT,CASSLGADTIYF,TRBJ1-3,12,-,-,TRBV5-6
TGTGCCAGCAGCTTAGATCCGGGGGCCAGTGAGACCCAGTACTTC,CASSLDPGASETQYF,TRBJ2-5,15,-,-,TRBV7-7
TGTGCCAGCAGTCCACAGGGCTACGAGCAGTACTTC,CASSPQGYEQYF,TRBJ2-7,12,-,-,TRBV27
TGCAGCGTTGAATGGACAGAGAACACTGAAGCTTTCTTT,CSVEWTENTEAFF,TRBJ1-1,13,-,once,TRBV29-1
TGCGCCAGCAGCTTTGTGCAGTGGACTGAAGCTTTCTTT,CASSFVQWTEAFF,TRBJ1-1,13,-,-,TRBV5-1
TGTGCCAGTAGTCGCCCGGGACTGACCCTAGCGACCGGGGAGCTGTTTTTT,CASSRPGLTLATGELFF,TRBJ2-2,17,-,-,TRBV19
TGTGCCAGCAGCTTGAACAGAGGATATGAGCAGTTCTTC,CASSLNRGYEQFF,TRBJ2-1,13,-,-,TRBV5-4
TGCGCCAGCAGCCAAGGGGGACGGCGCTCCTACAATGAGCAGTTCTTC,CASSQGGRRSYNEQFF,TRBJ2-1,16,-,few,TRBV4-1
TGTGCCAGCAGCTTAGTGAATTCACCCCTCCACTTT,CASSLVNSPLHF,TRBJ1-6,12,-,-,TRBV9
TGTGCCATCAGTGAGGGGGTCAGGGAAGAGACCCAGTACTTC,CAISEGVREETQYF,TRBJ2-5,14,-,-,TRBV10-3
TGTGCCAGCAGCCAAGATTATCCGGGACAGAGCAATCAGCCCCAGCATTTT,CASSQDYPGQSNQPQHF,TRBJ1-5,17,TRBD1,-,TRBV3-1/TRBV3-2
TGTGCCAGCAGTCTCAACAGGGTTTCACCCCTCCACTTT,CASSLNRVSPLHF,TRBJ1-6,13,-,-,TRBV27
TGCGCCAGCAGCCCCGGGACCGTGGGGGGGGAGCAGTACTTC,CASSPGTVGGEQYF,TRBJ2-7,14,TRBD2,-,TRBV5-1
TGTGCCAGCAAGAGACAGGAGGATGGCTACACCTTC,CASKRQEDGYTF,TRBJ1-2,12,-,-,TRBV6-5